The rows below give T cell receptor beta chains drawn from one sample of a study of response to subunit inactivated influenza vaccine. TCRdb re-analysed the RT-PCR reads in MiXCR, keeping a single row per CDR3 protein. The table has 800,000 to 1,000,000 distinct CDR3 sequences, 21% seen once. Sequenced here: PBMCs from blood, sampled around 5 days after vaccination. The receptors originated from a man aged 45-60 years who received an inactivated influenza vaccine. The CDR3 runs from the conserved cysteine through the conserved F or W. D genes are given only for firm matches. Clone size is shown for a subset of rows, as once, few, many or a class of expanded clone.

d_call	j_call	clone_size	v_call	cdr3_length	cdr3_nt	cdr3_aa
NA	TRBJ2-6	NA	TRBV5-1	14	TGCGCCAGCAGCTTGGAAGTCGGGGCCAACGTCCTGACTTTC	CASSLEVGANVLTF
NA	TRBJ2-7	NA	TRBV5-1	16	TGCGCCAGCAGCTACACAACCCCCGGGACCTCCTACGAGCAGTACTTC	CASSYTTPGTSYEQYF
TRBD2	TRBJ2-1	few	TRBV20-1	14	TGCAGTGCTATCGGGACTAGCGGGGCGAATGAGCAGTTCTTC	CSAIGTSGANEQFF
TRBD2	TRBJ2-7	many	TRBV4-3	16	TGCGCCAGCAGCCAACATCCTAGCGGGAGAGTTTACGAGCAGTACTTC	CASSQHPSGRVYEQYF
NA	TRBJ2-1	NA	TRBV5-6	15	TGTGCCAGCAGCTTGGGCCCACCCGGTAGGGATGAGCAGTTCTTC	CASSLGPPGRDEQFF
TRBD2	TRBJ2-1	NA	TRBV12-3/TRBV12-4	16	TGTGCCAGCAGTTCCCGACTAGCGGGAGGTAGTAATGAGCAGTTCTTC	CASSSRLAGGSNEQFF
NA	TRBJ2-1	many	TRBV12-3/TRBV12-4	13	TGTGCCAGCAGTTTAATCTATTGGGATGAGCAGTTCTTC	CASSLIYWDEQFF
NA	TRBJ1-5	NA	TRBV19	14	TGTGCCAGTAGTATACCCGTTAGCAATCAGCCCCAGCATTTT	CASSIPVSNQPQHF
NA	TRBJ2-3	NA	TRBV20-1	13	TGCAGTGCTAGAGAGCTACTAGGAGATACGCAGTATTTT	CSARELLGDTQYF
NA	TRBJ2-2	many	TRBV29-1	11	TGCGTCACAGGGCACACCGGGGAGCTGTTTTTT	CVTGHTGELFF
NA	TRBJ2-1	once	TRBV3-1	16	TGTGCCAGCAGCCAGCCGGGACGAAGCTCCTACAATGAGCAGTTCTTC	CASSQPGRSSYNEQFF
TRBD2	TRBJ2-1	few	TRBV15	15	TGTGCCACCAGCAGGGGGGACTATCCCTACAATGAGCAGTTCTTC	CATSRGDYPYNEQFF
NA	TRBJ2-1	many	TRBV7-9	13	TGTGCCAGCAGCTTGGTCCAGGGTAGCGAGCAGTTCTTC	CASSLVQGSEQFF
TRBD1	TRBJ1-2	NA	TRBV6-1	15	TGTGCCAGCAGGCCCGGGACAGCTAATAACTATGGCTACACCTTC	CASRPGTANNYGYTF
NA	TRBJ1-1	few	TRBV6-6	13	TGTGCCAGCAGTTATGGATCGGGGGGCGAAGCTTTCTTT	CASSYGSGGEAFF
NA	TRBJ1-5	many	TRBV5-1	13	TGCGCCAGCAGCCAGGGACGAAATCAGCCCCAGCATTTT	CASSQGRNQPQHF
TRBD2	TRBJ2-1	NA	TRBV4-2	16	TGTGCCAGCAGCCAAGAGTCGGGACTAGCGGATAATGAGCAGTTCTTC	CASSQESGLADNEQFF
NA	TRBJ1-1	few	TRBV12-3/TRBV12-4	13	TGTGCCAGTCAGGGGATACCGTCTGGTGAAGCTTTCTTT	CASQGIPSGEAFF
TRBD2	TRBJ2-1	few	TRBV6-5	15	TGTGCCAGCAGTTACTGGCGGGAGGGCTACAATGAGCAGTTCTTC	CASSYWREGYNEQFF
NA	TRBJ1-2	few	TRBV5-1	14	TGCGCCAGCAGCTTTTTGCCAGGGGACTATGGCTACACCTTC	CASSFLPGDYGYTF
NA	TRBJ1-1	NA	TRBV6-5	15	TGTGCCAGCAGTTACTCGGCAGGCCCGAACACTGAAGCTTTCTTT	CASSYSAGPNTEAFF
TRBD2	TRBJ2-1	few	TRBV10-3	15	TGTGCCATCAAGGAGACTAGCGGGGGGGACAATGAGCAGTTCTTC	CAIKETSGGDNEQFF
NA	TRBJ2-3	NA	TRBV29-1	13	TGCAGCGTTTGTACTCGGGTCGCAGATACGCAGTATTTT	CSVCTRVADTQYF
TRBD2	TRBJ2-1	few	TRBV7-6	18	TGTGCCAGCAGCGTCCCGGCCCCGGGACTAGTCTCCTACAATGAGCAGTTCTTC	CASSVPAPGLVSYNEQFF
NA	TRBJ1-2	NA	TRBV6-5	12	TGTGCCAGCAGTTCGACAGTCTATGGCTACACCTTC	CASSSTVYGYTF
NA	TRBJ1-6	many	TRBV12-3/TRBV12-4	14	TGTGCCAGCAGTTTGGACAGAAGAAATTCACCCCTCCACTTT	CASSLDRRNSPLHF
NA	TRBJ2-7	NA	TRBV10-3	13	TGTGCCACCGGAGGCCCACAGGCCGACGAGCAGTACTTC	CATGGPQADEQYF
NA	TRBJ2-7	NA	TRBV6-2/TRBV6-3	13	TGTGCCAGCAGACTAGACATCCCCAACGAGCAGTACTTC	CASRLDIPNEQYF
TRBD2	TRBJ2-7	few	TRBV3-1	16	TGTGCCAGCAGCCACCTAGCGGGGCACCCCTCCTACGAGCAGTACTTC	CASSHLAGHPSYEQYF
NA	TRBJ1-1	NA	TRBV4-3	15	TGCGCCAGCAGCCAAGATGAGGACCATAGAACTGAAGCTTTCTTT	CASSQDEDHRTEAFF
TRBD1	TRBJ2-1	NA	TRBV7-8	15	TGTGCCAGCAGCCAGCACAGGGGCCCCTACAATGAGCAGTTCTTC	CASSQHRGPYNEQFF
NA	TRBJ2-3	few	TRBV12-3/TRBV12-4	11	TGTGCCAGCGCTCGTATCGATACGCAGTATTTT	CASARIDTQYF
NA	TRBJ2-7	many	TRBV10-3	14	TGTGCCATCTTCAATCCAGGCCACTCCTACGAGCAGTACTTC	CAIFNPGHSYEQYF
NA	TRBJ2-5	NA	TRBV20-1	15	TGCAGTGCTAGAGAGGATAAGGGGCACCAAGAGACCCAGTACTTC	CSAREDKGHQETQYF
NA	TRBJ2-7	many	TRBV5-6	15	TGTGCCAGCAGCCTCCCATGGGACACTGACGAAGAGCAGTACTTC	CASSLPWDTDEEQYF
TRBD1	TRBJ2-7	NA	TRBV3-1	13	TGTGCCAGCAGCCTCCACAGGGGTGGGGAGCAGTACTTC	CASSLHRGGEQYF
NA	TRBJ1-1	few	TRBV30	12	TGTGCCTGGAGTGTAACGTTCATTGAAGCTTTCTTT	CAWSVTFIEAFF
NA	TRBJ2-5	NA	TRBV20-1	15	TGCAGTGCCGTAAGAGGCCCCCCCCAACAAGAGACCCAATACTTC	CSAVRGPPQQETQYF
TRBD2	TRBJ2-1	NA	TRBV6-1	14	TGTGCCAGTCGGTTCGGGAGGGATTACAATGAGCAGTTCTTC	CASRFGRDYNEQFF
TRBD2	TRBJ2-3	few	TRBV20-1	18	TGCAGTGCTACGGGACTAGCGGGGCCTAATCCTAGCACAGATACGCAGTATTTT	CSATGLAGPNPSTDTQYF
NA	TRBJ2-7	few	TRBV29-1	12	TGCAGCATACGGGACAACTCCTACGAGCAGTACTTC	CSIRDNSYEQYF
TRBD1	TRBJ2-2	NA	TRBV24-1	17	TGTGCCACCAGTGATCAGAAGAGGACAGGCCCCACCGGGGAGCTGTTTTTT	CATSDQKRTGPTGELFF
NA	TRBJ2-3	few	TRBV20-1	15	TGCAGTGCTAGTCCCCCGACTAGTTATACAGATACGCAGTATTTT	CSASPPTSYTDTQYF
NA	TRBJ2-1	few	TRBV12-3/TRBV12-4	14	TGTGCCAGCAGTTTTAGAGCAGGGGTGAATGAGCAGTTCTTC	CASSFRAGVNEQFF
NA	TRBJ1-2	few	TRBV7-2	13	TGTGCCAGCAGCCTAAAAAACAGGGACGGCTACACCTTC	CASSLKNRDGYTF
NA	TRBJ2-1	NA	TRBV10-2	15	TGCGCCAGCAGTGAGGACTTACCCCCCTACAATGAGCAGTTCTTC	CASSEDLPPYNEQFF
TRBD2	TRBJ2-5	few	TRBV7-2	15	TGTGCCAGCAGCTTCACGACTAGCGGAAAAGAGACCCAGTACTTC	CASSFTTSGKETQYF
TRBD1	TRBJ2-2	NA	TRBV5-1	16	TGCGCCAGCTCGTGGTCCGGGACAGCTAACACCGGGGAGCTGTTTTTT	CASSWSGTANTGELFF